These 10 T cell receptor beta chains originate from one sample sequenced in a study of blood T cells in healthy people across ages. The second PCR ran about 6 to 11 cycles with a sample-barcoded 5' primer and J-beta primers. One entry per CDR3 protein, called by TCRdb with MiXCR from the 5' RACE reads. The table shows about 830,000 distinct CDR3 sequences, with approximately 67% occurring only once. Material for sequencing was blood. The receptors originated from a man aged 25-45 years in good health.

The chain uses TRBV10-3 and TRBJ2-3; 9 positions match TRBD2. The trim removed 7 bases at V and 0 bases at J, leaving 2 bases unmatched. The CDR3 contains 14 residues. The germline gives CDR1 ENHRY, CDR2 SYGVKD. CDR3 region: CAIKTSGSTDTQYF. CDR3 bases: TGTGCCATCAAGACTAGCGGTAGCACAGATACGCAGTATTTT.

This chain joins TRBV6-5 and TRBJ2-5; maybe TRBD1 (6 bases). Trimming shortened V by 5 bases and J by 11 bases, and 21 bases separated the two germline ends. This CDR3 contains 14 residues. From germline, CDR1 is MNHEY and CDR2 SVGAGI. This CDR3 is CASSPRTADNEQYF. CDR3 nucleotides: TGTGCCAGCAGTCCACGGACAGCCGACAATGAGCAGTACTTC.

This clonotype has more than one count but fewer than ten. The chain's CDR3 is CASSQDGYGTDNYGYTF. The DNA of the CDR3 is TGTGCCAGCAGCCAAGATGGCTACGGGACAGATAACTATGGCTACACCTTC. This chain connects TRBV4-2 to TRBJ1-2; TRBD1 matches 7 bases. In germline, CDR1 is LGHNA, CDR2 YNFKEQ. The V gene end was trimmed by 0 bases and the J gene end by 1 base; junction bases not matched to a gene: 8. The CDR3 spans 17 residues.

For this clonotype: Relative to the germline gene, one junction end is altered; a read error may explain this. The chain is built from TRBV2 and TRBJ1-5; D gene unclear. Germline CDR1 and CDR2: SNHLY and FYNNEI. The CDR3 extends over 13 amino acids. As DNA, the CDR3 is TGTGCCGGCAGTGAAGCTTACAATCAGCCCCAGCATTTT. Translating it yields CAGSEAYNQPQHF.

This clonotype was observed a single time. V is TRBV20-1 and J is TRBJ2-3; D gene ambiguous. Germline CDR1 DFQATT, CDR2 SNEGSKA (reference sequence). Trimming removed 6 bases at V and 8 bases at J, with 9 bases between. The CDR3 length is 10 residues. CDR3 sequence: CSARAPTQYF. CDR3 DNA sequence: TGCAGTGCCCGGGCCCCTACGCAGTATTTT.

This CDR3 is CASSDSGGGGSNQPQHF. The DNA for the CDR3 is TGTGCCAGCAGTGACTCCGGGGGTGGGGGGTCCAATCAGCCCCAGCATTTT. The genes are TRBV6-4 and TRBJ1-5; the D gene is possibly TRBD1 (5 bases). Trimming shortened V by 0 bases and J by 3 bases, and 15 bases separated the two germline ends. Germline V gene lookup returns CDR1 MRHNA and CDR2 SNTAGT. There are 17 residues in the CDR3.

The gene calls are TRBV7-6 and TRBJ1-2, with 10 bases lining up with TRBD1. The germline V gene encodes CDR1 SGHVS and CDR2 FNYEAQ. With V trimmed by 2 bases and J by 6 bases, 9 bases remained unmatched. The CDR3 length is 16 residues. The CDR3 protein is CASSLSRRGQGNGYTF. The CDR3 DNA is TGTGCCAGCAGCTTAAGCCGACGGGGACAGGGGAATGGCTACACCTTC.

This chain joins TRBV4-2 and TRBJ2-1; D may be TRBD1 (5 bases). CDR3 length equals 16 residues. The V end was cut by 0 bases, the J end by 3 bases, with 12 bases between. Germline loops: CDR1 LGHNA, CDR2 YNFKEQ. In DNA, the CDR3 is TGTGCCAGCAGCCAAGAGACGGCAGGGTTCTACAATGAGCAGTTCTTC. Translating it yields CASSQETAGFYNEQFF.

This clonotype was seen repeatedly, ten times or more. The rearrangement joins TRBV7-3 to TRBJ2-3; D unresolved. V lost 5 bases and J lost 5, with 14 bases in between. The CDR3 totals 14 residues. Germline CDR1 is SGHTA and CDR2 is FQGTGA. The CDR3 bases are TGTGCCAGCAGCCAGATGGGCGCCGGAGATACGCAGTATTTT. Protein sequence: CASSQMGAGDTQYF.

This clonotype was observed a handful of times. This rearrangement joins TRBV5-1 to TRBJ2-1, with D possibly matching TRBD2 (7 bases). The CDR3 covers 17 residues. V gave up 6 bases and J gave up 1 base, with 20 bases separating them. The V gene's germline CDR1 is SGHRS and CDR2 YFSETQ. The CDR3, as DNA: TGCGCCAGCACCACCTCAACGGGGGGCATATCCTACAATGAGCAGTTCTTC. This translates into CASTTSTGGISYNEQFF.